Listed below are T cell receptor beta chains from one sample, sequenced in a study of pediatric ulcerative colitis. The protocol was immunoSEQ multiplex PCR, while the TCRdb copy is restricted to in-frame clones and leaves out a portion. Here the sample spans about 36,000 clones, around four fifths being singletons. Sequencing was performed on blood. The receptors come from a girl aged 5-17 years with moderate ulcerative colitis. Both conserved end residues are part of each CDR3. The order of the fields is J gene, V gene, D gene, clone size, CDR3 DNA, CDR3 protein. A D gene is named only where the DNA matches it firmly. Size values are once, few and many counts, or a class for expanded clones, and some rows have none.

TRBJ2-5,TRBV2,-,-,TGTGCCAGCAGAGAACCCGGGACAAGACAAGAGACCCAGTACTTC,CASREPGTRQETQYF
TRBJ1-1,TRBV6-1,-,-,TGTGCCAGCAGAGACTGGGCTGAAGCTTTCTTT,CASRDWAEAFF
TRBJ2-5,TRBV13,-,-,TGTGCCAGCAGCTTAACCGGTAGGGGGGGAGAGACCCAGTACTTC,CASSLTGRGGETQYF
TRBJ2-6,TRBV6-5,-,-,TGTGCCAGCAGTGGGGCCAACGTCCTGACTTTC,CASSGANVLTF
TRBJ1-3,TRBV6-5,-,-,TGTGCCAGCCAATCTGGAAACACCATATATTTT,CASQSGNTIYF
TRBJ2-3,TRBV4-1,-,-,TGCGCCAGCAGCCCGAAGAGGGCAACGACTAGCACAGATACGCAGTATTTT,CASSPKRATTSTDTQYF
TRBJ2-5,TRBV5-5,-,-,TGTGCCAGCAGCTCACAAGAGACCCAGTACTTC,CASSSQETQYF
TRBJ2-1,TRBV4-1,TRBD2,-,TGCGCCAGCAGCCAACTAGCGGGCCTCTACAATGAGCAGTTCTTC,CASSQLAGLYNEQFF
TRBJ1-1,TRBV10-3,TRBD1,-,TGTGCCATCAGTGAGACCAACCAGGGGGGGAAGACTGAAGCTTTCTTT,CAISETNQGGKTEAFF
TRBJ2-3,TRBV19,TRBD2,-,TGTGCCAGTAGTATAGCCCCAGCGGGAGAGGGTTCGGATACGCAGTATTTT,CASSIAPAGEGSDTQYF
TRBJ2-5,TRBV18,TRBD2,-,TGTGCCAGCCGTAGCGGGGAAGAGACCCAGTACTTC,CASRSGEETQYF
TRBJ2-3,TRBV14,TRBD2,once,TGTGCCAGCAGCCAAACGGCGGGAGGATTATTGGATACGCAGTATTTT,CASSQTAGGLLDTQYF
TRBJ1-5,TRBV19,-,few,TGTGCCAGTAGGACTTCCCAGGCGTATCAGCCCCAGCATTTT,CASRTSQAYQPQHF
TRBJ2-3,TRBV4-3,-,-,TGCGCCAGCAGCCAAGATTTTCGAACGGATACGCAGTATTTT,CASSQDFRTDTQYF
TRBJ1-4,TRBV28,TRBD1,-,TGTGCCAGCAGTGACACAGGGGATAGTACTGAAAAACTGTTTTTT,CASSDTGDSTEKLFF
TRBJ2-3,TRBV7-2,TRBD1,-,TGTGCCAGCAGCTCAAGAGGACAGGTGGGAGATACGCAGTATTTT,CASSSRGQVGDTQYF
TRBJ2-2,TRBV28,TRBD2,-,TGTGCCAGCAGTTTACAACTAGCGCCTATCCCCGGGGAGCTGTTTTTT,CASSLQLAPIPGELFF
TRBJ1-2,TRBV6-5,TRBD1,-,TGTGCCAGCAGTCCCGACAGGGGAAACTATGGCTACACCTTC,CASSPDRGNYGYTF
TRBJ2-2,TRBV28,-,-,TGTGCCAGCAGTTTAGCGTGGGGGTCGAGCACCGGGGAGCTGTTTTTT,CASSLAWGSSTGELFF
TRBJ2-5,TRBV11-3,-,once,TGTGCCAGCAGCTTGTCGGAGACCCAGTACTTC,CASSLSETQYF
TRBJ2-1,TRBV11-2,-,once,TGTGCCAGCAGGCCCGGGAGCTCCTACAATGAGCAGTTCTTC,CASRPGSSYNEQFF
TRBJ1-4,TRBV15,-,-,TGTGCCACCAGCAGCTCACAAACAGGGCCTAATGAAAAACTGTTTTTT,CATSSSQTGPNEKLFF
TRBJ1-1,TRBV6-5,-,-,TGTGCCAGCAGTTACGGTGCGGTGAACACTGAAGCTTTCTTT,CASSYGAVNTEAFF
TRBJ2-7,TRBV5-6,-,-,TGTGCCAGCAGCTTGAGCAGATACTACGAGCAGTACTTC,CASSLSRYYEQYF
TRBJ1-2,TRBV6-6,-,-,TGTGCCACCCTCCGTCTGGGACTCGCTAACTATGGCTACACCTTC,CATLRLGLANYGYTF
TRBJ1-2,TRBV2,-,-,TGTGCCAGCAGTGAGCGGAGAACTCCAGGGGTGTGGACCTTC,CASSERRTPGVWTF
TRBJ1-2,TRBV5-6,TRBD1,-,TGTGCCAGCGCCCGGGCAGGGGGAGGCTACACCTTC,CASARAGGGYTF
TRBJ2-5,TRBV5-4,TRBD2,-,TGTGCCAGCAGCCGGGGGGGCGGGCGGAAACAAGAGACCCAGTACTTC,CASSRGGGRKQETQYF
TRBJ2-1,TRBV27,-,-,-,CASSTSGELYNEQFF
TRBJ2-2,TRBV4-1,TRBD1,-,TGCGCCAGCAGCCGCGACAGGGCTACCGGGGAGCTGTTTTTT,CASSRDRATGELFF
TRBJ2-2,TRBV30,-,-,TGTGCCTGGAGTCTGACTTCAGTGACCGGGGAGCTGTTTTTT,CAWSLTSVTGELFF
TRBJ1-3,TRBV2,-,-,TGTGCCAGACAAACGCGGCAGGGGGGAAACACCATATATTTT,CARQTRQGGNTIYF
TRBJ2-3,TRBV10-3,TRBD1,-,TGTGCCATCAGTGATTTTGGGGTGGACAGGGGCACAAATACGCAGTATTTT,CAISDFGVDRGTNTQYF
TRBJ2-7,TRBV6-5,-,-,TGTGCCAGCAGTTACGGGGCCTCCTACGAGCAGTACTTC,CASSYGASYEQYF
TRBJ2-7,TRBV11-2,-,-,TGTGCCAGCAGCTTAGATCGAGCCAGGTGGAGTACCTACGAGCAGTACTTC,CASSLDRARWSTYEQYF
TRBJ2-1,TRBV7-2,TRBD2,-,TGTGCCAGCACCCTACGCGCGGGAGAAAACAATGAGCAGTTCTTC,CASTLRAGENNEQFF